Listed here are 17 T cell receptor beta chains from one sample, sequenced in a study of cytomegalovirus exposure and HLA in healthy donors. PCR amplification relied on 60 Vbeta primers (plus 13 Jbeta primers). Assay: immunoSEQ multiplex PCR; the TCRdb copy retains only in-frame clones and omits some. In the table there are 150,000 to 200,000 clones, around 80% of which are singletons. The sequenced sample was PBMCs. These receptors came from a male donor in good health and CMV-seronegative.

This clone was counted only a few times. The V and J genes are TRBV19 and TRBJ1-5; D is ambiguous. Germline V gene data show CDR1 as LNHDA and CDR2 as SQIVND (reference sequence). The CDR3 is made up of 15 amino acids. V was trimmed by 5 bases and J by 6 bases, leaving 17 bases between them. The CDR3 nucleotides read TGTGCCAGTAGTTATGCCGCGGGGATGGGTCAGCCCCAGCATTTT. It specifies CASSYAAGMGQPQHF. Full variable domain (outside the CDR3, taken from reference TRBV19 and TRBJ1-5): DGGITQSPKYLFRKEGQNVTLSCEQNLNHDAMYWYRQDPGQGLRLIYYSQIVNDFQKGDIAEGYSVSREKKESFPLTVTSAQKNPTAFYLCASSYAAGMGQPQHFGDGTRLSIL.

The chain is built from TRBV9 and TRBJ2-5; D perhaps matches TRBD1 (6 bases). There are 18 residues in the CDR3. V was clipped by 3 bases and J by 0 bases, with 21 bases between them. The germline gives CDR1 SGDLS, CDR2 YYNGEE. The CDR3 protein is CASSANREISADQETQYF. The DNA of the CDR3 is TGTGCCAGCAGCGCGAACAGGGAAATATCCGCGGACCAAGAGACCCAGTACTTC.

This chain links TRBV7-9 with TRBJ2-7; TRBD1 agrees at 12 bases. CDR1 and CDR2 (germline): SEHNR, FQNEAQ (reference sequence). This CDR3 contains 17 residues. V lost 5 bases to trimming and J lost 0 bases; unmatched junction nucleotides: 8. CDR3 amino acids: CASSGWGQGAGSYEQYF. CDR3 coding DNA: TGTGCCAGCAGCGGCTGGGGACAGGGGGCGGGCTCCTACGAGCAGTACTTC.

The sample holds one count of this clone. The rearrangement uses TRBV11-2 and TRBJ1-6; 7 bases are shared with TRBD1. CDR1 SGHAT and CDR2 FQNNGV come from the germline V gene. This CDR3 comprises 16 residues. The V and J ends lost 5 bases and 14 bases, in that order; junction bases with no gene match: 18. CDR3 residues: CASSTTRTGGGETLHF. The CDR3 DNA reads as TGTGCCAGCAGCACGACCCGGACAGGCGGCGGGGAGACCCTCCACTTT.

The V gene is TRBV25-1, the J gene TRBJ1-1; TRBD1 is a possible D gene (6 bases). The V gene's germline CDR1 is MGHDK and CDR2 SYGVNS. The ends were cut back, 6 bases at V and 1 base at J, with 18 bases in the middle. This CDR3 has 16 residues. The CDR3 nucleotides read TGTGCCAGCAGGACACAGACCGGGACAAGGAACACTGAAGCTTTCTTT. Its translation: CASRTQTGTRNTEAFF.

This rearrangement joins TRBV5-6 to TRBJ2-7; 9 bases align to TRBD1. Trimming at V came to 4 bases and at J to 5 bases, leaving 4 bases not matched to a gene. CDR3 length equals 13 residues. CDR1 and CDR2 (germline): SGHDT, YYEEEE. In DNA, the CDR3 is TGTGCCAGCAGCCTACAGGGGGCCCACGAGCAGTACTTC. Translation: CASSLQGAHEQYF. Supplemented by reference TRBV5-6 and TRBJ2-7, the full variable domain reads DAGVTQSPTHLIKTRGQQVTLRCSPKSGHDTVSWYQQALGQGPQFIFQYYEEEERQRGNFPDRFSGHQFPNYSSELNVNALLLGDSALYLCASSLQGAHEQYFGPGTRLTVT.

In this sample, this clone turned up a few times. This CDR3 is CASSWASGGETQYF. The CDR3 DNA follows: TGTGCCAGCAGCTGGGCTAGCGGGGGAGAGACCCAGTACTTC. The chain uses TRBV5-4 and TRBJ2-5, with 10 bases matching TRBD2. The ends lost 3 bases at V and 4 bases at J; junction bases unmatched: 3. In germline, CDR1 is SGHNT, CDR2 YYREEE (reference sequence). The CDR3 spans 14 residues. The full variable domain, completed using reference TRBV5-4 and TRBJ2-5, is ETGVTQSPTHLIKTRGQQVTLRCSSQSGHNTVSWYQQALGQGPQFIFQYYREEENGRGNFPPRFSGLQFPNYSSELNVNALELDDSALYLCASSWASGGETQYFGPGTRLLVL.

V gene TRBV7-3 combines with J gene TRBJ2-1; D is possibly TRBD2 (5 bases). Germline lookup yields CDR1 SGHTA and CDR2 FQGTGA. The CDR3 extends over 15 amino acids. Trimming pared 5 bases from V and 5 bases from J, leaving 16 bases between. Here the CDR3 reads CASSLSLAVNNEQFF. Here the CDR3 DNA reads TGTGCCAGCAGCCTGAGTCTAGCTGTGAACAATGAGCAGTTCTTC.

V is TRBV19 and J is TRBJ2-3; TRBD2 matches 12 bases. Germline CDR1 reads LNHDA; CDR2 reads SQIVND (reference sequence). The CDR3 length is 16 residues. J gave up 3 bases and V 10 bases, and 11 bases lay outside the gene matches. The CDR3 spells CATHPTSGRMTDTQYF. In DNA, the CDR3 is TGTGCCACCCACCCGACTAGCGGGAGAATGACAGATACGCAGTATTTT.

The gene calls are TRBV15 and TRBJ1-2, with D tentatively TRBD1 (5 bases). The germline V gene has CDR1 LNHNV and CDR2 YYDKDF (reference sequence). The CDR3 has 15 amino acids. Trimming stripped 5 bases from V and 0 bases from J, with 13 bases between. DNA for the CDR3: TGTGCCACCAGCCGAAGGGGAGGAGCTAACTATGGCTACACCTTC. This codes for CATSRRGGANYGYTF.

This clone was seen more than once but under ten times. This chain links TRBV6-6 with TRBJ1-1; 9 bases are a match to TRBD1. The CDR3 sequence is 13 residues long. V shed 5 bases and J 7 bases; nucleotides not matched to a gene: 5. Germline-derived CDR1 and CDR2 are MNHNY and SVGAGI (reference sequence). CDR3 amino acids: CASSPPGQGEAFF. The CDR3 coding sequence is TGTGCCAGCAGTCCCCCGGGACAGGGTGAAGCTTTCTTT.

V gene TRBV7-3 combines with J gene TRBJ1-1, with D maybe TRBD1 (5 bases). The germline CDR1 and CDR2 sequences are SGHTA and FQGTGA. V shed 2 bases and J shed 1 base, with 8 bases lying between them. CDR3 length: 14 residues. In DNA form, the CDR3 reads TGTGCCAGCAGCTTAGTCGGGGGGAACACTGAAGCTTTCTTT. The encoded protein is CASSLVGGNTEAFF.

This chain connects TRBV28 to TRBJ1-2; TRBD1 agrees at 7 bases. Trimming removed 8 bases from V and 6 bases from J; junction bases left unmatched: 6. This CDR3 has 12 residues. Germline V gene data show CDR1 as MDHEN and CDR2 as SYDVKM. The DNA of the CDR3 is TGTGCCAGCGACAGGCAGGGGGATGGCTACACCTTC. It encodes CASDRQGDGYTF.

This chain links TRBV21-1 with TRBJ2-7; the table assigns TRBD2, which was not confirmed against the DNA. TRBV21-1 is noted as a pseudogene. The CDR3 spans 14 residues. The CDR3 nucleotides read TGTGCCAGCAGCGGGCGCGGGGGAACCTACGAGCAGTACTTC. Protein sequence: CASSGRGGTYEQYF.

V usage is TRBV5-1 and J usage is TRBJ1-5; tentative D call: TRBD1 (6 bases). Per the germline V gene, CDR1 is SGHRS and CDR2 is YFSETQ. This CDR3 comprises 15 residues. The ends were cut back, 0 bases at V and 3 bases at J, with 10 bases in the middle. CDR3 nucleotide sequence: TGCGCCAGCAGCTTGGAGGGGGGGTTCAATCAGCCCCAGCATTTT. Residues: CASSLEGGFNQPQHF.

V gene TRBV7-2 combines with J gene TRBJ2-1, with D possibly being TRBD2 (5 bases). Germline CDR1 and CDR2: SGHTA and FQGNSA. This CDR3 has 13 residues. V lost 1 base and J 6 bases, leaving 7 bases between the germline ends. CDR3 protein: CASSLELANEQFF. The CDR3 DNA is TGTGCCAGCAGCTTAGAGCTAGCCAATGAGCAGTTCTTC.

The J gene is TRBJ1-6, the V gene TRBV25-1; TRBD1 aligns across 9 bases. Germline V lookup: CDR1 MGHDK, CDR2 SYGVNS. This CDR3 region has 14 residues. V gave up 8 bases and J gave up 7 bases; unmatched junction bases: 6. CDR3 residues: CASSWTGVNSPLHF. DNA for the CDR3: TGTGCCAGCTCATGGACAGGGGTGAATTCACCCCTCCACTTT.